The next 15 T cell receptor beta chains were all read from a single sample in a study of T cell responses to AZD1222 COVID-19 vaccine. Here immunoSEQ multiplex PCR was the method, and the copy in TCRdb shows in-frame clones only, minus some. The sample contains some 71,000 clones, roughly 84% of which appear only once. The sample in question was peripheral blood, obtained on day 0 of AZD1222 vaccination. Receptors were obtained from an adult in good health.

The gene calls are TRBV13 and TRBJ2-7; 10 bases line up with TRBD2. V lost 1 base to trimming and J lost 4 bases; unmatched junction nucleotides: 4. The CDR3 is 15 amino acids. In germline, CDR1 is PRHDT, CDR2 FYEKMQ (reference sequence). The CDR3 reads CASSLVASGGYEQYF. The CDR3 nucleotides are TGTGCCAGCAGCTTAGTGGCTAGCGGGGGTTACGAGCAGTACTTC. Together with reference TRBV13 and TRBJ2-7, the CDR3 gives the full variable domain: AAGVIQSPRHLIKEKRETATLKCYPIPRHDTVYWYQQGPGQDPQFLISFYEKMQSDKGSIPDRFSAQQFSDYHSELNMSSLELGDSALYFCASSLVASGGYEQYFGPGTRLTVT.

The rearrangement uses TRBV4-1 and TRBJ2-2; D is uncertain. The germline V and J ends were trimmed by 0 bases and 4 bases, with 9 bases remaining between them. The CDR3 totals 15 residues. Germline V gene lookup returns CDR1 MGHRA and CDR2 YSYEKL. The CDR3 region has the DNA TGCGCCAGCAGCCAAGACCCTGGCGCCACCGGGGAGCTGTTTTTT. It specifies CASSQDPGATGELFF.

This rearrangement joins TRBV7-2 to TRBJ2-7; possibly TRBD2 for D (6 bases). The germline V and J ends were trimmed by 6 bases and 1 base, with 16 bases remaining between them. This CDR3 spans 15 amino acids. Germline V gives CDR1 SGHTA, CDR2 FQGNSA. The CDR3 DNA reads TGTGCCAGCAGGGAAATCCGGGACTCATCCTACGAGCAGTACTTC. The encoded protein is CASREIRDSSYEQYF.

In this sample, this clone turned up once. This rearrangement joins TRBV7-9 to TRBJ1-3; D remains ambiguous. The CDR3 extends over 17 amino acids. Trimming stripped 5 bases from V and 0 bases from J, with 17 bases between. The germline gives CDR1 SEHNR, CDR2 FQNEAQ (reference sequence). The CDR3 DNA reads TGTGCCAGCAGCCCCGAGATACTCCCCATCTCTGGAAACACCATATATTTT. Translation gives CASSPEILPISGNTIYF.

The genes are TRBV3-1 (or the pseudogene TRBV3-2) and TRBJ1-2; no definite D call. V gave up 1 base and J gave up 11 bases, with 8 bases separating them. The CDR3 is made up of 11 amino acids. From germline, CDR1 is LGHDT and CDR2 YNNKEL (reference sequence). CDR3 coding DNA: TGTGCCAGCAGCCAAGTATACTTTTACACCTTC. Translated: CASSQVYFYTF.

The chain links TRBV27 to TRBJ1-1; 7 bases agree with TRBD1. The V gene end was trimmed by 10 bases and the J gene end by 3 bases; junction bases not matched to a gene: 8. The CDR3 loop spans 13 amino acids. CDR1 and CDR2 (germline): MNHEY, SMNVEV (reference sequence). CDR3 nucleotides: TGTGCCACCTCGACAGGGTTGCACACTGAAGCTTTCTTT. Its protein product is CATSTGLHTEAFF.

This chain joins TRBV19 and TRBJ1-3, with TRBD1 identical over 7 bases. The CDR3 totals 15 residues. Germline CDR1 LNHDA, CDR2 SQIVND (reference sequence). V dropped 8 bases and J dropped 0; count of bases not matched to a gene: 7. This CDR3 reads CASRGQARSGNTIYF. CDR3 sequence (DNA): TGTGCCAGTCGTGGACAGGCCCGCTCTGGAAACACCATATATTTT.

This chain joins TRBV5-1 and TRBJ1-2; D is perhaps TRBD1 (6 bases). Germline V CDR1 and CDR2: SGHRS, YFSETQ. CDR3 length: 13 amino acids. V lost 0 bases, J lost 6 bases, and 9 bases lay in between. CDR3 DNA: TGCGCCAGCAGCTTGGGACAGGTCCATGGCTACACCTTC. The encoded protein is CASSLGQVHGYTF.

The V and J genes are TRBV11-2 and TRBJ1-1; D may be TRBD1 (6 bases). The CDR3 extends over 19 amino acids. The germline V gene encodes CDR1 SGHAT and CDR2 FQNNGV. Trimming took 0 bases from V and 0 from J, leaving 20 bases between them. DNA of the CDR3: TGTGCCAGCAGCTTAGATGTTATTAGTAGGGACACAATGAACACTGAAGCTTTCTTT. Protein: CASSLDVISRDTMNTEAFF.

The table lists this clone with a few counts. This rearrangement joins TRBV4-3 to TRBJ1-2, with TRBD1 as a possible D gene (6 bases). Germline CDR1 LGHNA, CDR2 YSLEER. There are 16 residues in the CDR3. V gave up 4 bases and J gave up 4 bases, with 19 bases separating them. The CDR3: CASSPGRGAHAYGYTF. In nucleotides, the CDR3 is TGCGCCAGCAGCCCCGGGAGGGGGGCGCATGCCTATGGCTACACCTTC.

The rearrangement joins TRBV5-1 to TRBJ2-1; 12 nucleotides line up with TRBD2. The trim removed 0 bases at V and 7 bases at J, leaving 5 bases unmatched. Germline CDR1 reads SGHRS; CDR2 reads YFSETQ. The CDR3 sequence is 16 residues long. DNA of the CDR3: TGCGCCAGCAGCTTGGATCCTAGCGGGGGGGCTAATGAGCAGTTCTTC. Its translation is CASSLDPSGGANEQFF.

The V call is TRBV4-1, the J call TRBJ1-5, with D perhaps TRBD1 (5 bases). CDR3 size: 17 residues. Deletions cut 4 bases from V and 3 bases from J, with 19 bases between. Germline assignment: CDR1 MGHRA and CDR2 YSYEKL. In DNA form, the CDR3 reads TGCGCCAGCAGCCCCGGGGCACTTGTAAGGCTCAATCAGCCCCAGCATTTT. Encoded protein: CASSPGALVRLNQPQHF.

The chain couples TRBV5-8 to TRBJ2-7; the D gene is possibly TRBD1 (8 bases). Per the germline V gene, CDR1 is SGHTS and CDR2 is YDEGEE. The CDR3 loop spans 15 amino acids. Trimming left V 4 bases short and J 3 bases short, with 17 bases between. As DNA, the CDR3 is TGTGCCAGCAGCCCGCGGGGGACAGGAAGCTACGAGCAGTACTTC. Its protein product is CASSPRGTGSYEQYF. Looking up the rest from reference TRBV5-8 and TRBJ2-7 gives the full variable domain: EAGVTQSPTHLIKTRGQQATLRCSPISGHTSVYWYQQALGLGLQFLLWYDEGEERNRGNFPPRFSGRQFPNYSSELNVNALELEDSALYLCASSPRGTGSYEQYFGPGTRLTVT.

V usage is TRBV5-4 and J usage is TRBJ2-1; TRBD2 agrees at 12 bases. Trimming at V came to 2 bases and at J to 5 bases, leaving 5 bases not matched to a gene. The CDR3 totals 16 residues. In germline, CDR1 is SGHNT, CDR2 YYREEE (reference sequence). The CDR3 sequence is CASSFTSGGPHNEQFF. Here the CDR3 DNA reads TGTGCCAGCAGCTTCACTAGCGGGGGGCCGCACAATGAGCAGTTCTTC.

V gene TRBV2 combines with J gene TRBJ1-5; 7 bases match TRBD1. The CDR3 is 14 amino acids. Germline loops: CDR1 SNHLY, CDR2 FYNNEI. Trimming at V came to 6 bases and at J to 6 bases, leaving 8 bases not matched to a gene. The CDR3 protein is CASRTRAGGQPQHF. CDR3 in DNA: TGTGCCAGCAGGACACGGGCAGGGGGTCAGCCCCAGCATTTT. Looking up the rest from reference TRBV2 and TRBJ1-5 gives the full variable domain: EPEVTQTPSHQVTQMGQEVILRCVPISNHLYFYWYRQILGQKVEFLVSFYNNEISEKSEIFDDQFSVERPDGSNFTLKIRSTKLEDSAMYFCASRTRAGGQPQHFGDGTRLSIL.